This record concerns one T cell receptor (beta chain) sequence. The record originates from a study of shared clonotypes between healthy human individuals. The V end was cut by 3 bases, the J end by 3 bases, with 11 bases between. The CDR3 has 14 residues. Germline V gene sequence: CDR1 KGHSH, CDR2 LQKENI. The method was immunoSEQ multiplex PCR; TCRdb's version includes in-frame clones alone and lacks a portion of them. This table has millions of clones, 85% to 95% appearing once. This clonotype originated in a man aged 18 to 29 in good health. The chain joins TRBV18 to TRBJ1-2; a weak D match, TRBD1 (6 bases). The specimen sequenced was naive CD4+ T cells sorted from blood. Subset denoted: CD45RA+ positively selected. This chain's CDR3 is CASSPGGQDYGYTF. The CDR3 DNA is TGTGCCAGCTCACCCGGGGGACAAGACTATGGCTACACCTTC.